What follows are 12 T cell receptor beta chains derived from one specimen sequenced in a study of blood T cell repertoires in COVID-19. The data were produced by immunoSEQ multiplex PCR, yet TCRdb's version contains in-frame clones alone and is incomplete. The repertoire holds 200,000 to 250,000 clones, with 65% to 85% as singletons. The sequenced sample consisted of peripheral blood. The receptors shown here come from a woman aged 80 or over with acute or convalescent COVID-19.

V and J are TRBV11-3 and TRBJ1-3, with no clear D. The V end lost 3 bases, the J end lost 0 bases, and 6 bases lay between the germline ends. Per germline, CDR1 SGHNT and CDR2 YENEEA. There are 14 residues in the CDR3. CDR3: CASSFASSGNTIYF. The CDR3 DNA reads TGTGCCAGCAGCTTCGCCAGCTCTGGAAACACCATATATTTT.

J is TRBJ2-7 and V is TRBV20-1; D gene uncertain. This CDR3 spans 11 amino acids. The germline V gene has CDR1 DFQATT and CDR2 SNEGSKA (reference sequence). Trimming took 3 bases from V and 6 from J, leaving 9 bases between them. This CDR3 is CSASDPFEQYF. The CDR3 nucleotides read TGCAGTGCTAGTGACCCCTTCGAGCAGTACTTC.

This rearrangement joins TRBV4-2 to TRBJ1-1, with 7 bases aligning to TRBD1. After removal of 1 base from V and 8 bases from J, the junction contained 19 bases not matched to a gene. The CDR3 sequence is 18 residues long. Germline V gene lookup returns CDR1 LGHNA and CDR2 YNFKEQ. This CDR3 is CASSQAFDREVLLYEAFF. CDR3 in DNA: TGTGCCAGCAGCCAAGCGTTCGACAGGGAGGTTCTTCTATACGAAGCTTTCTTT.

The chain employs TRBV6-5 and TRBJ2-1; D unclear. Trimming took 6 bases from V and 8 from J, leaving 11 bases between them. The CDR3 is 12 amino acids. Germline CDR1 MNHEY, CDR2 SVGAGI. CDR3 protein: CASSRTAHEQFF. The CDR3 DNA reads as TGTGCCAGCAGCCGAACTGCTCATGAGCAGTTCTTC.

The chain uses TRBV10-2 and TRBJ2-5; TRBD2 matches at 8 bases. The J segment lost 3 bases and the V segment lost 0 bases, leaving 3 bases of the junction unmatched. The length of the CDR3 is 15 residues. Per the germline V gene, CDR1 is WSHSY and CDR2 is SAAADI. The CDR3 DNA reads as TGCGCCAGCAGTGAGTCGGCAGCGGGGGAAGAGACCCAGTACTTC. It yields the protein CASSESAAGEETQYF.

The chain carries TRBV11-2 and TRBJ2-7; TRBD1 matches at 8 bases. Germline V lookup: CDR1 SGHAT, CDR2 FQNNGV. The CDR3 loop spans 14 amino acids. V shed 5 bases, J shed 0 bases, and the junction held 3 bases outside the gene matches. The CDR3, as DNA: TGTGCCAGCAGCGCGGACAGGGTCTCCTACGAGCAGTACTTC. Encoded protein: CASSADRVSYEQYF. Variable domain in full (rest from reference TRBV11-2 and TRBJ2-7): EAGVAQSPRYKIIEKRQSVAFWCNPISGHATLYWYQQILGQGPKLLIQFQNNGVVDDSQLPKDRFSAERLKGVDSTLKIQPAKLEDSAVYLCASSADRVSYEQYFGPGTRLTVT.

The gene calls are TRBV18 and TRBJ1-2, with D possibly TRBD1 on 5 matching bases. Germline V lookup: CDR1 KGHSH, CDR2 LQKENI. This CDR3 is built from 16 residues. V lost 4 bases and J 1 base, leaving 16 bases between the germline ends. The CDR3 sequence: CASSRDSSPHNYGYTF. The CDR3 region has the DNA TGTGCCAGCTCACGCGACAGCTCCCCCCATAACTATGGCTACACCTTC.

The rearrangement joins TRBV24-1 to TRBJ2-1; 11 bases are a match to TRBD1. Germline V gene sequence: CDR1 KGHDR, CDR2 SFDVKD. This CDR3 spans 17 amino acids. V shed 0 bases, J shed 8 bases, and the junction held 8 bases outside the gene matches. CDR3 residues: CATSDLRGQGAIDEQFF. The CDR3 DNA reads TGTGCCACCAGTGATTTGCGTGGACAGGGGGCGATCGATGAGCAGTTCTTC.

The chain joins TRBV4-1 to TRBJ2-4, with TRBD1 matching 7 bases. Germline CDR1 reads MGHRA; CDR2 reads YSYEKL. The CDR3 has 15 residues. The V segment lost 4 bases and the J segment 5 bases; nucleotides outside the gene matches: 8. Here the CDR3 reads CASSPATGPQNIQYF. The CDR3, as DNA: TGCGCCAGCAGCCCCGCGACAGGGCCCCAAAACATTCAGTACTTC.

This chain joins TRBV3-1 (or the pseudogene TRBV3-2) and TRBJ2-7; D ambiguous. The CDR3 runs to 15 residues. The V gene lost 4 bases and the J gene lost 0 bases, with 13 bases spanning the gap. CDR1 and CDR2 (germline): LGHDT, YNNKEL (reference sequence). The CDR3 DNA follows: TGTGCCAGCAGCCTCTTCCTCTCCGTCTCCTACGAGCAGTACTTC. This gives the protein CASSLFLSVSYEQYF.

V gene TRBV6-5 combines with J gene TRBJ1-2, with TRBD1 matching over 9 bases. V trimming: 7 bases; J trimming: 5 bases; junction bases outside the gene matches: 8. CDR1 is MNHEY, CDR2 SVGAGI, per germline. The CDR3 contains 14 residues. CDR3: CASNRDRELYGYTF. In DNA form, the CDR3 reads TGTGCCAGCAACCGGGACAGGGAACTGTATGGCTACACCTTC.

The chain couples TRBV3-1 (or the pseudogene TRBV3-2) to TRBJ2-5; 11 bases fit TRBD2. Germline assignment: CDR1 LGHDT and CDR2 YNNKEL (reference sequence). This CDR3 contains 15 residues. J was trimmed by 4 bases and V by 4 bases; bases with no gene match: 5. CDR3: CASSPTSGSLETQYF. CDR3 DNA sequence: TGTGCCAGCAGCCCTACTAGCGGGAGCCTAGAGACCCAGTACTTC.